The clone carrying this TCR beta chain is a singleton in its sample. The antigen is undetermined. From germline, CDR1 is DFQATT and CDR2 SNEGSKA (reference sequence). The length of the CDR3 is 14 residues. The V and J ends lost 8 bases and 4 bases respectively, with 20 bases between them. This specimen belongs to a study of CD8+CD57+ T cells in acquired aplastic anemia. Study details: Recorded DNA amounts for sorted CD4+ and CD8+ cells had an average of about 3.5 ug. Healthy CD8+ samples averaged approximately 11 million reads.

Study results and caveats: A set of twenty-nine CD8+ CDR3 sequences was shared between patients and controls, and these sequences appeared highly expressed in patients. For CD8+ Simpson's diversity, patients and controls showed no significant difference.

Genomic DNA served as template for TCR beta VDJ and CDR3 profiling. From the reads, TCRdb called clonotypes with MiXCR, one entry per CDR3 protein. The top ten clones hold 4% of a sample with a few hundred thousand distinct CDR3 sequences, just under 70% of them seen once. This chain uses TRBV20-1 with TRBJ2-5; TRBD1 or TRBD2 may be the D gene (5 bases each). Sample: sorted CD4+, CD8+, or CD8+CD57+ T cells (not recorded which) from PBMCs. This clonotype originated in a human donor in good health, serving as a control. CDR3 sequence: CSITALGVAETQYF. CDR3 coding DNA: TGCAGTATTACCGCGCTGGGGGTCGCAGAGACCCAGTACTTC.